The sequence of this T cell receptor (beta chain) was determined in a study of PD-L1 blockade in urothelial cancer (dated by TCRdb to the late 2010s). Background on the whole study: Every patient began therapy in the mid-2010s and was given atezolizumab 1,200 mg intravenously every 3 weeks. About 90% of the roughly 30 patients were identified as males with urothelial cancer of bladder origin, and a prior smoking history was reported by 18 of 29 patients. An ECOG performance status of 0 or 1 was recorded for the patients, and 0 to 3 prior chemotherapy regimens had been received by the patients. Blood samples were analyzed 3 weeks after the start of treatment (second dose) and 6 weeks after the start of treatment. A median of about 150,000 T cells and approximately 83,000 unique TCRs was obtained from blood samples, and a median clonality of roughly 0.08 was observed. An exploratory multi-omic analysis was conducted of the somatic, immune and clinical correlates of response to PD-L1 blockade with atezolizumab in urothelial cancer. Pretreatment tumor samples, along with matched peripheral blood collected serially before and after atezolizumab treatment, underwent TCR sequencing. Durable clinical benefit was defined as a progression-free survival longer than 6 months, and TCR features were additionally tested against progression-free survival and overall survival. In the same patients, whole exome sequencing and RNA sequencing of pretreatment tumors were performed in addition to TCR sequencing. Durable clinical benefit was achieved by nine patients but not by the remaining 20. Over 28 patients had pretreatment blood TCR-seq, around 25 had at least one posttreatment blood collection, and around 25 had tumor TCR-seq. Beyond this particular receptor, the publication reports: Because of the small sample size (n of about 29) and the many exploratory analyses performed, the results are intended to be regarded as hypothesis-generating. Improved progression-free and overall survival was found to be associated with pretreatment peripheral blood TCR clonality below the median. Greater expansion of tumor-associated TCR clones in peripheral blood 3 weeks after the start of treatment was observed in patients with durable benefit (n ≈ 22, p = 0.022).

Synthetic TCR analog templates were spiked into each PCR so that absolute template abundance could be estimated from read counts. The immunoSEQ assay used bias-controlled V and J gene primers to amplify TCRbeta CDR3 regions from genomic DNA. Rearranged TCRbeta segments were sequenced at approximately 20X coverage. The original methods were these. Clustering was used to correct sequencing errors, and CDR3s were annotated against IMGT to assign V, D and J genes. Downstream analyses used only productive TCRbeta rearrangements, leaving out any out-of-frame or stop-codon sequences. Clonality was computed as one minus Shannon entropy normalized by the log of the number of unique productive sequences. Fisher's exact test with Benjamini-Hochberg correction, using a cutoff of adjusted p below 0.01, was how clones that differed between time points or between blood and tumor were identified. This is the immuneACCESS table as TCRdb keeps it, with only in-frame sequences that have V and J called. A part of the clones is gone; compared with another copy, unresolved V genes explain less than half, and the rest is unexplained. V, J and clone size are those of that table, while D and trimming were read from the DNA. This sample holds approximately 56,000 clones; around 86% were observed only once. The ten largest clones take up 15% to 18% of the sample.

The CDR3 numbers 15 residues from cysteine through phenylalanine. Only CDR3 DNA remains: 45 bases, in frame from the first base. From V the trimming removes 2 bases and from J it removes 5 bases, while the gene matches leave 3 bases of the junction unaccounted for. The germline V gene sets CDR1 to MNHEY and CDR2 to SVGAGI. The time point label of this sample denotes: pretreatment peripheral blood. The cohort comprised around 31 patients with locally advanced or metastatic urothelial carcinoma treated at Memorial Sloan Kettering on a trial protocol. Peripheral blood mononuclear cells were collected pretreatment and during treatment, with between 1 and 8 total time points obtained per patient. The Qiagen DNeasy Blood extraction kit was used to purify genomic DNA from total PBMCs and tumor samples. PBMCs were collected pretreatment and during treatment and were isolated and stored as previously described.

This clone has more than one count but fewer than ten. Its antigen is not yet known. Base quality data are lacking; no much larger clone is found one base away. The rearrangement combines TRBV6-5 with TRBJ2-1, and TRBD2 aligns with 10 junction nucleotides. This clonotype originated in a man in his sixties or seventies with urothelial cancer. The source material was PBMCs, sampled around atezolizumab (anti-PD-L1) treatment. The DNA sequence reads TGTGCCAGCAGTTACGGGCTAGCGGGAGACAATGAGCAGTTCTTC. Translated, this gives CASSYGLAGDNEQFF.